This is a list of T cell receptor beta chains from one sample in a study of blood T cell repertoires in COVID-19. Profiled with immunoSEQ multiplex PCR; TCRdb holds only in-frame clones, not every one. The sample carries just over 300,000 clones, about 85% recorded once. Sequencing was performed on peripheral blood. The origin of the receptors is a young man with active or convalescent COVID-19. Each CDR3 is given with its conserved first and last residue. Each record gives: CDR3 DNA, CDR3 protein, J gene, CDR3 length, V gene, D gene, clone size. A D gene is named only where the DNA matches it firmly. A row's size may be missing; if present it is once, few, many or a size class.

CDR3 DNA: TGTGCCAGCAGCCCTGTCAGGGGCCAACTACTCGGTGGAGATACGCAGTATTTT; CDR3 protein: CASSPVRGQLLGGDTQYF; J gene: TRBJ2-3; CDR3 length: 18; V gene: TRBV3-1/TRBV3-2; D gene: NA; clone size: NA
CDR3 DNA: TGTGCCAGCAGCTTGAACAGGGGGCTTAATTCACCCCTCCACTTT; CDR3 protein: CASSLNRGLNSPLHF; J gene: TRBJ1-6; CDR3 length: 15; V gene: TRBV13; D gene: TRBD1; clone size: NA
CDR3 DNA: TGTGCCAGCAGCTTGACTAGCGGGGTCTCGGATACGCAGTATTTT; CDR3 protein: CASSLTSGVSDTQYF; J gene: TRBJ2-3; CDR3 length: 15; V gene: TRBV5-8; D gene: TRBD2; clone size: NA
CDR3 DNA: TGTGCCAGCAGCCAAGATCGCGGGACCTCCTACAATGAGCAGTTCTTC; CDR3 protein: CASSQDRGTSYNEQFF; J gene: TRBJ2-1; CDR3 length: 16; V gene: TRBV3-1/TRBV3-2; D gene: NA; clone size: NA
CDR3 DNA: TGTGCCAGCAGCTCCTCCCAAGAGGGGGAGCTGTTTTTT; CDR3 protein: CASSSSQEGELFF; J gene: TRBJ2-2; CDR3 length: 13; V gene: TRBV11-3; D gene: NA; clone size: NA
CDR3 DNA: TGTGCCAGCAGGCCAGCGGCGAACACCGGGGAGCTGTTTTTT; CDR3 protein: CASRPAANTGELFF; J gene: TRBJ2-2; CDR3 length: 14; V gene: TRBV27; D gene: NA; clone size: NA
CDR3 DNA: TGTGCCAGCAGTGAACCGTGGACTACCTACGAGCAGTACTTC; CDR3 protein: CASSEPWTTYEQYF; J gene: TRBJ2-7; CDR3 length: 14; V gene: TRBV2; D gene: NA; clone size: NA
CDR3 DNA: TGTGCCAGCAGTTCCGGGGGAGGCAACGTCCTGACTTTC; CDR3 protein: CASSSGGGNVLTF; J gene: TRBJ2-6; CDR3 length: 13; V gene: TRBV12-3/TRBV12-4; D gene: NA; clone size: once
CDR3 DNA: TGTGCCAGCAGCGACAGCACGACCTATGGCTACACCTTC; CDR3 protein: CASSDSTTYGYTF; J gene: TRBJ1-2; CDR3 length: 13; V gene: TRBV9; D gene: NA; clone size: NA
CDR3 DNA: TGTGCCAGCAGTTTGGGGTGGGACTCATTTGGTTCTGGCAATCAGCCCCAGCATTTT; CDR3 protein: CASSLGWDSFGSGNQPQHF; J gene: TRBJ1-5; CDR3 length: 19; V gene: TRBV28; D gene: NA; clone size: NA
CDR3 DNA: TGTGCCAGCAGTTCCAGCTACGAGCAGTACTTC; CDR3 protein: CASSSSYEQYF; J gene: TRBJ2-7; CDR3 length: 11; V gene: TRBV12-3/TRBV12-4; D gene: NA; clone size: NA
CDR3 DNA: TGCAGCGTGAAAATACCGAGGCAGCCTAACTATGGCTACACCTTC; CDR3 protein: CSVKIPRQPNYGYTF; J gene: TRBJ1-2; CDR3 length: 15; V gene: TRBV29-1; D gene: NA; clone size: NA
CDR3 DNA: TGTGCCAGCAGTGAAGTAGAGGTGGGCTATGGCTACACCTTC; CDR3 protein: CASSEVEVGYGYTF; J gene: TRBJ1-2; CDR3 length: 14; V gene: TRBV6-1; D gene: NA; clone size: NA
CDR3 DNA: TGTGCCAGCAGTTTACCACTGACAGGGGATAGCAATCAGCCCCAGCATTTT; CDR3 protein: CASSLPLTGDSNQPQHF; J gene: TRBJ1-5; CDR3 length: 17; V gene: TRBV28; D gene: TRBD1; clone size: few
CDR3 DNA: TGTGCCAGCAGTTTCACAGGTTTTGCCGAGCAGTACTTC; CDR3 protein: CASSFTGFAEQYF; J gene: TRBJ2-7; CDR3 length: 13; V gene: TRBV27; D gene: NA; clone size: NA
CDR3 DNA: TGCGCCAGCAGCTCGCGGGCCGAGGGGACAGATGGAGTTTATCAGCCCCAGCATTTT; CDR3 protein: CASSSRAEGTDGVYQPQHF; J gene: TRBJ1-5; CDR3 length: 19; V gene: TRBV4-1; D gene: TRBD1; clone size: NA
CDR3 DNA: TGTGCCAGCTCACAGGACACAGCCTACGAGCAGTACTTC; CDR3 protein: CASSQDTAYEQYF; J gene: TRBJ2-7; CDR3 length: 13; V gene: TRBV18; D gene: NA; clone size: once
CDR3 DNA: TGTGCCAGTTCAGGGAACACCGGGGAGCTGTTTTTT; CDR3 protein: CASSGNTGELFF; J gene: TRBJ2-2; CDR3 length: 12; V gene: TRBV25-1; D gene: NA; clone size: few
CDR3 DNA: TGTGCCAGCAGACAAGAGGGAAACTATGGCTACACCTTC; CDR3 protein: CASRQEGNYGYTF; J gene: TRBJ1-2; CDR3 length: 13; V gene: TRBV2; D gene: NA; clone size: NA
CDR3 DNA: TGCGCCAGCAGCTTGAACGGGAGGCCAAGCACAGATACGCAGTATTTT; CDR3 protein: CASSLNGRPSTDTQYF; J gene: TRBJ2-3; CDR3 length: 16; V gene: TRBV5-1; D gene: TRBD2; clone size: NA
CDR3 DNA: TGTGCCAGCAGCTTTCCGGGACAGGGGAGCCAGCATTTT; CDR3 protein: CASSFPGQGSQHF; J gene: TRBJ1-5; CDR3 length: 13; V gene: TRBV7-9; D gene: TRBD1; clone size: once
CDR3 DNA: TGTGCCAGCACCAAACCACAGGGGGCGGATAATTCACCCCTCCACTTT; CDR3 protein: CASTKPQGADNSPLHF; J gene: TRBJ1-6; CDR3 length: 16; V gene: TRBV21-1; D gene: NA; clone size: NA
CDR3 DNA: TGTGCCAGCAGCGTAGCAAGTACTAGCGGCACAGATACGCAGTATTTT; CDR3 protein: CASSVASTSGTDTQYF; J gene: TRBJ2-3; CDR3 length: 16; V gene: TRBV9; D gene: TRBD2; clone size: NA
CDR3 DNA: TGTGCCAGCAGCCAAGCTCATGGCACAGGGTACGAGCAGTACTTC; CDR3 protein: CASSQAHGTGYEQYF; J gene: TRBJ2-7; CDR3 length: 15; V gene: TRBV3-1/TRBV3-2; D gene: NA; clone size: NA
CDR3 DNA: TGTGCCAGCAGCCCCGGTTACGCAGGGGTCACCGGGGAGCTGTTTTTT; CDR3 protein: CASSPGYAGVTGELFF; J gene: TRBJ2-2; CDR3 length: 16; V gene: TRBV7-9; D gene: NA; clone size: NA
CDR3 DNA: TGTGCCAGCAGCTTCCCTGGGGCCGAAGCTTTCTTT; CDR3 protein: CASSFPGAEAFF; J gene: TRBJ1-1; CDR3 length: 12; V gene: TRBV7-9; D gene: NA; clone size: NA
CDR3 DNA: TGCAGCGTGGCGGTGGGTCTTTACACTGAAGCTTTCTTT; CDR3 protein: CSVAVGLYTEAFF; J gene: TRBJ1-1; CDR3 length: 13; V gene: TRBV29-1; D gene: NA; clone size: NA
CDR3 DNA: TGCAGCGGGCTAGCTGCGAACACCGGGGAGCTGTTTTTT; CDR3 protein: CSGLAANTGELFF; J gene: TRBJ2-2; CDR3 length: 13; V gene: TRBV29-1; D gene: NA; clone size: NA
CDR3 DNA: TGTGCCACCAGCAGAAGGATTATAGCGGGAGGTGTCAATGAGCAGTTCTTC; CDR3 protein: CATSRRIIAGGVNEQFF; J gene: TRBJ2-1; CDR3 length: 17; V gene: TRBV15; D gene: TRBD2; clone size: NA
CDR3 DNA: TGTGCCAGCAGGGCAACAGGGAAAGGAGAGACCCAGTACTTC; CDR3 protein: CASRATGKGETQYF; J gene: TRBJ2-5; CDR3 length: 14; V gene: TRBV28; D gene: NA; clone size: NA
CDR3 DNA: TGTGCCAGCAGTGAAGTTGGAGGGTATAGCAATCAGCCCCAGCATTTT; CDR3 protein: CASSEVGGYSNQPQHF; J gene: TRBJ1-5; CDR3 length: 16; V gene: TRBV6-1; D gene: NA; clone size: NA
CDR3 DNA: TGTGCCAGCAGCTTAGACCTAATACAGGGGGGAAACTATGGCTACACCTTC; CDR3 protein: CASSLDLIQGGNYGYTF; J gene: TRBJ1-2; CDR3 length: 17; V gene: TRBV11-2; D gene: TRBD1; clone size: few
CDR3 DNA: TGTGCCAGCTCACCAATAGATTCTGGGGCCAACGTCCTGACTTTC; CDR3 protein: CASSPIDSGANVLTF; J gene: TRBJ2-6; CDR3 length: 15; V gene: TRBV18; D gene: NA; clone size: NA
CDR3 DNA: TGCACCAGCAGCCAAGATGGCAGGGGCTATGGCTACACCTTC; CDR3 protein: CTSSQDGRGYGYTF; J gene: TRBJ1-2; CDR3 length: 14; V gene: TRBV1; D gene: NA; clone size: NA
CDR3 DNA: TGTGCCAGCAGTTTCGAAGGGGTTGAGACCCAGTACTTC; CDR3 protein: CASSFEGVETQYF; J gene: TRBJ2-5; CDR3 length: 13; V gene: TRBV12-3/TRBV12-4; D gene: NA; clone size: NA
CDR3 DNA: TGTGCCAGCAGTTTAACTACAGGGAATAGCAATCAGCCCCAGCATTTT; CDR3 protein: CASSLTTGNSNQPQHF; J gene: TRBJ1-5; CDR3 length: 16; V gene: TRBV11-2; D gene: NA; clone size: NA
CDR3 DNA: TGTGCCAGTAGTATTATTTACGCCGGGACTAGCAGTTACAATGAGCAGTTCTTC; CDR3 protein: CASSIIYAGTSSYNEQFF; J gene: TRBJ2-1; CDR3 length: 18; V gene: TRBV19; D gene: TRBD2; clone size: NA
CDR3 DNA: TGTGCCAGCAGCTTACTAGCGGGGGGAGCTAGCACAGATACGCAGTATTTT; CDR3 protein: CASSLLAGGASTDTQYF; J gene: TRBJ2-3; CDR3 length: 17; V gene: TRBV5-6; D gene: TRBD2; clone size: NA
CDR3 DNA: TGTGCCAGCACCTCCGGTCTAGCGGGGGGGGACCCTACGAATGCGCAGTACTTC; CDR3 protein: CASTSGLAGGDPTNAQYF; J gene: TRBJ2-7; CDR3 length: 18; V gene: TRBV5-4; D gene: TRBD2; clone size: NA
CDR3 DNA: TGTGCCAGCAGTTTAAACAGGGAGAATGGCTACACCTTC; CDR3 protein: CASSLNRENGYTF; J gene: TRBJ1-2; CDR3 length: 13; V gene: TRBV28; D gene: NA; clone size: NA
CDR3 DNA: TGCGCCAGCAGCCACCATGGCCGGGACAGGGACTACGAGCAGTACTTC; CDR3 protein: CASSHHGRDRDYEQYF; J gene: TRBJ2-7; CDR3 length: 16; V gene: TRBV4-3; D gene: TRBD1; clone size: NA
CDR3 DNA: TGTGCCACCAGCAGAGACTTGGGGGGCATTCAGTACTTC; CDR3 protein: CATSRDLGGIQYF; J gene: TRBJ2-4; CDR3 length: 13; V gene: TRBV15; D gene: NA; clone size: NA
CDR3 DNA: TGTGCCAGCAGCTCGCCAAGCGAGCAGACTAGCAGACCCTACAATGAGCAGTTCTTC; CDR3 protein: CASSSPSEQTSRPYNEQFF; J gene: TRBJ2-1; CDR3 length: 19; V gene: TRBV7-2; D gene: TRBD2; clone size: NA
CDR3 DNA: TGTGCCAGTAGTATGAGGCTAGCCGTCGATGAGCAGTTCTTC; CDR3 protein: CASSMRLAVDEQFF; J gene: TRBJ2-1; CDR3 length: 14; V gene: TRBV19; D gene: NA; clone size: once
CDR3 DNA: TGTGCCAGCAGTTTAGGGACAGGGGGCAGGGACGAGCAGTACTTC; CDR3 protein: CASSLGTGGRDEQYF; J gene: TRBJ2-7; CDR3 length: 15; V gene: TRBV27; D gene: TRBD1; clone size: NA
CDR3 DNA: TGTGCCACCAGCAGAGATAAGGGAAGCGGTGGCTACACCTTC; CDR3 protein: CATSRDKGSGGYTF; J gene: TRBJ1-2; CDR3 length: 14; V gene: TRBV15; D gene: NA; clone size: NA